The 14 T cell receptor beta chains in this list originate from one sample, sequenced in a study of T-cell reconstitution after alpha-beta-depleted transplantation in children. A library of TCRbeta sequences, prepared with unique molecular identifiers, was generated. Each CDR3 protein gets one entry after TCRdb re-called the PCR reads with MiXCR. The sample includes some 390,000 distinct CDR3 sequences, about a fifth of them seen just once. The source was PBMCs from the stem cell graft donor, collected from the stem cell graft. The receptors were gathered from a human donor who donated a stem cell graft to a child with acute myeloid leukemia.

The V call is TRBV12-3 or TRBV12-4, the J call TRBJ1-1, with no clear D. This CDR3 has 14 amino acids. Trimming pared 2 bases from V and 1 base from J, leaving 8 bases between. CDR3: CASSLYGRNTEAFF. The CDR3 coding sequence is TGTGCCAGCAGTTTATATGGCAGGAACACTGAAGCTTTCTTT.

This clonotype was seen a few times. In nucleotides, the CDR3 is TGTGCCAGCAGTTTATCGGGAGGGCCAAGAGCTTTCTTT. Its protein product is CASSLSGGPRAFF. This chain connects TRBV27 to TRBJ1-1; D is unresolved. CDR1 is MNHEY and CDR2 is SMNVEV in the germline V gene (reference sequence). This CDR3 has 13 amino acids. V lost 0 bases and J lost 10, with 12 bases in between.

This clonotype was seen only a few times. Written as DNA, the CDR3 is TGTGCCAGCAGCCCTCAAGTTGTGGAGACCCAGTACTTC. This gives the protein CASSPQVVETQYF. The chain uses TRBV7-7 and TRBJ2-5; D unclear. From germline, CDR1 is SSHAT and CDR2 FNYEAQ (reference sequence). The CDR3 runs 13 residues. Deletions cut 5 bases from V and 5 bases from J, with 12 bases between.

This clonotype is medium-sized. Written as DNA, the CDR3 is TGCAGCGTTGAAGATAGCGGAAACAATGAGCAGTTCTTC. Translated, it gives CSVEDSGNNEQFF. The chain joins TRBV29-1 to TRBJ2-1, with a weak D call TRBD2 (6 bases). The CDR3 loop spans 13 amino acids. The germline CDR1 and CDR2 sequences are SQVTM and ANQGSEA. Trimming took 0 bases from V and 5 from J, leaving 8 bases between them.

This clonotype was picked up a small number of times. The chain employs TRBV20-1 and TRBJ2-3, with TRBD2 matching over 10 bases. CDR1 is DFQATT and CDR2 is SNEGSKA in the germline V gene (reference sequence). The CDR3 is 18 residues long. Trimming took 6 bases from V and 4 from J; bases not matched to a gene: 19. CDR3 sequence: CSAHRSVAGGPYPDTQYF. The DNA for the CDR3 is TGCAGTGCCCACCGGAGCGTAGCGGGAGGTCCTTACCCAGATACGCAGTATTTT.

This clonotype was recorded a few times. This chain uses TRBV4-2 with TRBJ2-1, with 14 bases fitting TRBD2. This CDR3 comprises 19 residues. The V and J ends lost 0 bases and 9 bases, in that order; junction bases with no gene match: 13. Germline CDR1 reads LGHNA; CDR2 reads YNFKEQ. This CDR3 reads CASSQDPGPGTSGRVEQFF. The CDR3 region has the DNA TGTGCCAGCAGCCAAGATCCGGGACCCGGGACTAGCGGGAGAGTTGAGCAGTTCTTC.

This clonotype was found a few times. V gene TRBV12-3 or TRBV12-4 combines with J gene TRBJ2-1; D unresolved. This CDR3 region has 15 residues. V was clipped by 3 bases and J by 4 bases, with 13 bases between them. The CDR3 region is CASSFEQWVYNEQFF. The CDR3, as DNA: TGTGCCAGCAGTTTCGAGCAGTGGGTTTACAATGAGCAGTTCTTC.

The rearrangement joins TRBV6-2 or TRBV6-3 to TRBJ2-1; possibly TRBD2 for D (6 bases). Germline CDR1 reads MNHEY; CDR2 reads SVGEGT. The V and J ends lost 8 bases and 6 bases respectively, with 17 bases between them. This CDR3 comprises 14 residues. The CDR3 coding sequence is TGTGCCAGCTGTTGGGACTCCATTCGCAATGAGCAGTTCTTC. Its protein product is CASCWDSIRNEQFF.

Judged by abundance, this clonotype is medium-sized (0.01 to 0.1%). The V and J genes are TRBV4-1 and TRBJ2-6; 8 nucleotides line up with TRBD1. Germline CDR1 and CDR2: MGHRA and YSYEKL. This CDR3 is built from 16 residues. After removal of 4 bases from V and 4 bases from J, the junction contained 6 bases not matched to a gene. The CDR3 sequence is CASSPTGGSGANVLTF. The CDR3 region has the DNA TGCGCCAGCAGCCCTACAGGGGGGTCAGGGGCCAACGTCCTGACTTTC.

This clonotype turned up a few times. V and J are TRBV5-5 and TRBJ2-1; perhaps TRBD2 as D (5 bases). V shed 6 bases and J shed 6 bases, with 19 bases lying between them. Per the germline V gene, CDR1 is SGHKS and CDR2 is YYEKEE (reference sequence). This CDR3 has 15 amino acids. CDR3 region: CASTEGVSRINEQFF. The CDR3 DNA sequence: TGTGCCAGCACCGAGGGAGTTTCCCGCATCAATGAGCAGTTCTTC.

This clonotype was observed a single time. The J gene is TRBJ2-2, the V gene TRBV7-9, with 7 positions matching TRBD2. The CDR3 sequence is 15 residues long. Germline assignment: CDR1 SEHNR and CDR2 FQNEAQ (reference sequence). V gave up 8 bases and J gave up 3 bases; unmatched junction bases: 9. CDR3 sequence: CASARGLGDTGELFF. The CDR3 DNA reads TGTGCCAGCGCCCGAGGACTAGGGGACACCGGGGAGCTGTTTTTT.

The V call is TRBV27, the J call TRBJ2-3, with 8 nucleotides matching TRBD1. Germline V gene lookup returns CDR1 MNHEY and CDR2 SMNVEV (reference sequence). Trimming at V came to 8 bases and at J to 3 bases, leaving 7 bases not matched to a gene. The CDR3 length is 14 residues. The CDR3 loop reads CASSGTGRTDTQYF. CDR3 in DNA: TGTGCCAGCTCCGGGACAGGCCGTACAGATACGCAGTATTTT.

This clonotype was seen ten or more times. The gene calls are TRBV4-2 and TRBJ2-2; the D is unclear. Per the germline V gene, CDR1 is LGHNA and CDR2 is YNFKEQ. V dropped 0 bases and J dropped 5 bases, with 7 bases sitting between them. This CDR3 has 14 residues. CDR3 sequence reads: CASSQDSRTGELFF. In nucleotides, the CDR3 is TGTGCCAGCAGCCAAGACTCTCGGACCGGGGAGCTGTTTTTT.

In its sample, this clonotype was seen a few times. J is TRBJ2-7 and V is TRBV3-1; D is undetermined. The CDR3 consists of 15 residues. Trimming removed 4 bases from V and 0 bases from J, with 13 bases in between. Germline CDR1 and CDR2: LGHDT and YNNKEL (reference sequence). The DNA of the CDR3 is TGTGCCAGCAGCCCCACGGGCGCCAGCTCCTACGAGCAGTACTTC. Protein product: CASSPTGASSYEQYF.